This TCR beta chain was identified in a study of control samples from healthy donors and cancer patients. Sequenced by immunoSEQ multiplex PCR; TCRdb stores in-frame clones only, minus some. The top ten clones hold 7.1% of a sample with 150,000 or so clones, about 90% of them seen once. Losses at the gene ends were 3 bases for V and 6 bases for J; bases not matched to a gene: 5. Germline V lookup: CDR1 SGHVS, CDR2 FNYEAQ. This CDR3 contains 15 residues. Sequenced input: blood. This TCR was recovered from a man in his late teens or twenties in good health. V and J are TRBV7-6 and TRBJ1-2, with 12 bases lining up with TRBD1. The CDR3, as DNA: TGTGCCAGCAGCTTTACGGGACAGGGGGCGAATGGCTACACCTTC. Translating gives CASSFTGQGANGYTF. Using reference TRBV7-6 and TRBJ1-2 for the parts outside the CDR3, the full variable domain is GAGVSQSPRYKVTKRGQDVALRCDPISGHVSLYWYRQALGQGPEFLTYFNYEAQQDKSGLPNDRFSAERPEGSISTLTIQRTEQRDSAMYRCASSFTGQGANGYTFGSGTRLTVV.